This record looks at one T cell receptor beta chain sequence and its context. Libraries were prepared by immunoSEQ multiplex PCR; TCRdb keeps only in-frame clonotypes and omits some of them. The sample gives about 25,000 clones, around nine tenths of which show up once; roughly 8.6% is in the top ten. This sample was included in a study of blood T cell repertoires in COVID-19. The V gene lost 8 bases and the J gene lost 0 bases, with 14 bases spanning the gap. Germline CDR1 is WSHSY and CDR2 is SAAADI. This CDR3 is built from 14 residues. This chain uses TRBV10-2 with TRBJ2-7, with a possible D match to TRBD1 (5 bases). The TCR comes from a human donor with active COVID-19. The donor label of this sample is uncertain. The sequenced material came from peripheral blood. CDR3 nucleotide sequence: TGCGCCAGCCGATCCGTAGACAGCTCCTACGAGCAGTACTTC. It codes for CASRSVDSSYEQYF.